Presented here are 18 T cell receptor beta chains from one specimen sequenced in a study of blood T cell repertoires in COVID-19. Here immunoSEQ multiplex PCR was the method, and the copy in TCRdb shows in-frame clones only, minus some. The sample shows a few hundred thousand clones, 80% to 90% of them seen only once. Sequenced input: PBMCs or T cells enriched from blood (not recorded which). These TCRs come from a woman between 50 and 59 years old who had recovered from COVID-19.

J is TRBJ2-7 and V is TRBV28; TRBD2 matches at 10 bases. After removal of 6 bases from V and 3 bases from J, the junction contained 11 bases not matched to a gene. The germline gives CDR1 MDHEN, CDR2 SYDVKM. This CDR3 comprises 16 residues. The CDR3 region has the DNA TGTGCCAGCAGAAAAGGATCTAGCGGGGGATACTACGAGCAGTACTTC. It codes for CASRKGSSGGYYEQYF.

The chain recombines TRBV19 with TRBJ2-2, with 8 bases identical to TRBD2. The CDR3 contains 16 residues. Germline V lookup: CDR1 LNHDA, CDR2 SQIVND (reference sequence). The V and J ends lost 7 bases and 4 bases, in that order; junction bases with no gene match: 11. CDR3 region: CASTRGREAVTGELFF. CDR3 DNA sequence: TGTGCCAGTACGCGGGGGCGGGAGGCCGTCACCGGGGAGCTGTTTTTT.

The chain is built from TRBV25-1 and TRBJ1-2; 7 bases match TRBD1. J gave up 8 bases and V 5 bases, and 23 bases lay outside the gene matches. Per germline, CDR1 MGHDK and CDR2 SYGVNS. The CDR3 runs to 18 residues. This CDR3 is CASSIVARLGQSAVGYTF. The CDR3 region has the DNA TGTGCCAGCAGTATAGTCGCCCGCCTGGGACAGTCCGCGGTGGGCTACACCTTC.

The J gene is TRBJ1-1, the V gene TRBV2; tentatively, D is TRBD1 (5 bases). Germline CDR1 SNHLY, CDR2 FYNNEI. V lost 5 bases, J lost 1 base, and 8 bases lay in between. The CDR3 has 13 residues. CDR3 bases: TGTGCCAGCAGTCTTGGACAGAACACTGAAGCTTTCTTT. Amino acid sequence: CASSLGQNTEAFF.

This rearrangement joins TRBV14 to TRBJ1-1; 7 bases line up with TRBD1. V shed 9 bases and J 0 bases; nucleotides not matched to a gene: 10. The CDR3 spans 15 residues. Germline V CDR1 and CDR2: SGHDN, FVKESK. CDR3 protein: CASAKGQLLNTEAFF. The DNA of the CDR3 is TGTGCCAGTGCGAAGGGACAGCTACTGAACACTGAAGCTTTCTTT. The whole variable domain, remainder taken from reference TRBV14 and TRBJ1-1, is EAGVTQFPSHSVIEKGQTVTLRCDPISGHDNLYWYRRVMGKEIKFLLHFVKESKQDESGMPNNRFLAERTGGTYSTLKVQPAELEDSGVYFCASAKGQLLNTEAFFGQGTRLTVV.

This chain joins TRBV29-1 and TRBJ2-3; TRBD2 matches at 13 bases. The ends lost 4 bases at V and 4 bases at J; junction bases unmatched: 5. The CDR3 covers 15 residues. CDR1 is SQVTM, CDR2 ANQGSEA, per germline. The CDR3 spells CSVADGLAGADTQYF. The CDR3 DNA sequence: TGCAGCGTTGCTGATGGACTAGCGGGGGCAGATACGCAGTATTTT.

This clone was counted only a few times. CDR3 loop: CASSGAGTGFQPQHF. The CDR3, as DNA: TGTGCCAGCAGCGGCGCCGGGACAGGGTTTCAGCCCCAGCATTTT. The chain is built from TRBV5-6 and TRBJ1-5; TRBD1 matches at 9 bases. Germline CDR1 is SGHDT and CDR2 is YYEEEE. The ends lost 4 bases at V and 6 bases at J; junction bases unmatched: 8. CDR3 size: 15 residues.

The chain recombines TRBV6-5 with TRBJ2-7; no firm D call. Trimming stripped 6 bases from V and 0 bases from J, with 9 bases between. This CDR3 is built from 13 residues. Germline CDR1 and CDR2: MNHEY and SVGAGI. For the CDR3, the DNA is TGTGCCAGCAGGATGAGAAGCTCCTACGAGCAGTACTTC. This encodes CASRMRSSYEQYF.

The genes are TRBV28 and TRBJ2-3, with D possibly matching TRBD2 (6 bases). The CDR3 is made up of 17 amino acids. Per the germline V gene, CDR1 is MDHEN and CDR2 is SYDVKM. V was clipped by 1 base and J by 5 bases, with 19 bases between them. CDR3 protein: CASSLSWGVQHKDTQYF. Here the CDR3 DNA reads TGTGCCAGCAGTTTATCCTGGGGGGTACAGCACAAAGATACGCAGTATTTT.

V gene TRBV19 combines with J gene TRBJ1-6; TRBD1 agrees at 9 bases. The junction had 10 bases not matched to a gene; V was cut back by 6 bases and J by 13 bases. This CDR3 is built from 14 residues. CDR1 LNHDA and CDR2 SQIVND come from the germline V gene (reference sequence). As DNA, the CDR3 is TGTGCCAGTAGCACCGGGACAGGGAATGGTCCCCTCCACTTT. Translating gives CASSTGTGNGPLHF.

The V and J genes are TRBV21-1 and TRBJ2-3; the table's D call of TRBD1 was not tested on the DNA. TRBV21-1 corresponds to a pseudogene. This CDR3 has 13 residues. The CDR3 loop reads CASSKTALDTQYF. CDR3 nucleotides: TGTGCCAGCAGCAAAACAGCCCTAGATACGCAGTATTTT.

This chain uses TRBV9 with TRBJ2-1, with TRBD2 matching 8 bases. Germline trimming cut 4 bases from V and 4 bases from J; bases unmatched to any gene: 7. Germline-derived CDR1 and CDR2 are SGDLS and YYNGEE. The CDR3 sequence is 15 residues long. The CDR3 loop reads CASSRTLAAYNEQFF. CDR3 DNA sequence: TGTGCCAGCAGCCGAACACTAGCGGCGTACAATGAGCAGTTCTTC.

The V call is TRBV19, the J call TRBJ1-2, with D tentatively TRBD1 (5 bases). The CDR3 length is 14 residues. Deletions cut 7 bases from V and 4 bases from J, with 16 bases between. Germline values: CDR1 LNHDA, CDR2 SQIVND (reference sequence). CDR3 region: CASNVRWTSYGYTF. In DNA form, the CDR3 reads TGTGCCAGTAACGTCCGCTGGACAAGCTATGGCTACACCTTC.

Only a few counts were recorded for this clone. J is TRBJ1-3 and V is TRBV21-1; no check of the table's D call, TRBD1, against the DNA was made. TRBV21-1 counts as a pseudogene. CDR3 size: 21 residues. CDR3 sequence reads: CASSKALPRDIRNSSGNTIYF. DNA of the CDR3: TGTGCCAGCAGCAAAGCCCTACCGAGGGACATCCGGAATAGCTCTGGAAACACCATATATTTT.

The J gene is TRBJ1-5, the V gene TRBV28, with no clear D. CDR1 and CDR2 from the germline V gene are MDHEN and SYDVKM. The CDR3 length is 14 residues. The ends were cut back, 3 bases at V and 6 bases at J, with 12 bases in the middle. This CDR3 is CASSFPEFGQPQHF. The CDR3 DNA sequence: TGTGCCAGCAGTTTCCCTGAGTTTGGTCAGCCCCAGCATTTT.

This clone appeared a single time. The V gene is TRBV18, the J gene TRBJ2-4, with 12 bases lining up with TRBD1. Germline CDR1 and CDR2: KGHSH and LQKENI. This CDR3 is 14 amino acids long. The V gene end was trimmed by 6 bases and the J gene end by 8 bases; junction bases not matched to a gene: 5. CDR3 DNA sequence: TGTGCCAGCTCCTCCGGGACAGGGGGCGACATTCAGTACTTC. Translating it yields CASSSGTGGDIQYF.

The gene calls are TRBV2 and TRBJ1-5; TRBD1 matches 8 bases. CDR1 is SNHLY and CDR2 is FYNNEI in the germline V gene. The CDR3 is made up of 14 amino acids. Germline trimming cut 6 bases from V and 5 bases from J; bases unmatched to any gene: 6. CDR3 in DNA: TGTGCCAGCAGCGAGAGGGACAGGTATCAGCCCCAGCATTTT. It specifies CASSERDRYQPQHF.

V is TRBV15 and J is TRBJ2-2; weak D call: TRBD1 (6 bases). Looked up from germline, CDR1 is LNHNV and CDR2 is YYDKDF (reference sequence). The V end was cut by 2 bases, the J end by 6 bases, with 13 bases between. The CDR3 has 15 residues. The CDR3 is CATSRTGFNAGELFF. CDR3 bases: TGTGCCACCAGCAGAACAGGGTTTAACGCCGGGGAGCTGTTTTTT.